This is a list of T cell receptor beta chains from one sample in a study of CD8+ T cells in alopecia areata. Sequenced by immunoSEQ multiplex PCR; TCRdb stores in-frame clones only, minus some. The sample yields 61,000 or so clones, about 96% seen once. Sequencing used CD8+ T cells sorted from blood, obtained at week 0. These receptor sequences come from a human donor with alopecia areata. The CDR3 runs from the conserved cysteine through the conserved F or W. Fields, in order: clone size, D gene, V gene, J gene, CDR3 DNA, CDR3 protein. D genes are given only for firm matches. Size is stated for part of the rows, as once, few or many counts, or as a class when the clone is expanded.

>.|.|TRBV5-4|TRBJ2-1
TGTGCCAGCAGCTTGTACAATGAGCAGTTCTTC
CASSLYNEQFF
>large|.|TRBV19|TRBJ2-1
TGTGCCAGTAGCTTGACCCCCGGGTCCTACAATGAGCAGTTCTTC
CASSLTPGSYNEQFF
>.|TRBD1|TRBV14|TRBJ2-7
TGTGCCAGCAGCCCTTGGGACAGGGCGAAAGTCGAGCAGTACTTC
CASSPWDRAKVEQYF
>.|.|TRBV10-1|TRBJ2-5
TGCGCCAGCAGTGAGTCTCCAGGTTGGGAGACCCAGTACTTC
CASSESPGWETQYF
>.|TRBD1|TRBV30|TRBJ2-7
TGTGCCTGGGAAAGGACAGGTCCTTCCTACGAGCAGTACTTC
CAWERTGPSYEQYF
>.|.|TRBV5-6|TRBJ2-7
TGTGCCAGCAGAACGGAGTCAGGGATGGGCGAGCAGTACTTC
CASRTESGMGEQYF
>.|.|TRBV14|TRBJ2-2
TGTGCCAGCAGCCCGGTAGTCGGGGAGCTGTTTTTT
CASSPVVGELFF
>.|TRBD2|TRBV7-9|TRBJ2-1
TGTGCCAGCAGCCAGGGACTAGCGGGGAGCTCCTACAATGAGCAGTTCTTC
CASSQGLAGSSYNEQFF
>.|.|TRBV6-1|TRBJ2-2
TGTGCCAGCAGTGAAGGGACTTACACCGGGGAGCTGTTTTTT
CASSEGTYTGELFF
>.|.|TRBV7-7|TRBJ2-7
TGTGCTAGCAGCCCAGCCTCCGGACAAGCCGCGATTGGGGAGCAGTACTTC
CASSPASGQAAIGEQYF
>.|TRBD1|TRBV27|TRBJ2-7
TGTGCCAGCAGTTTCTCCTTCCGGGACAGATACTCCTACGAGCAGTACTTC
CASSFSFRDRYSYEQYF
>.|.|TRBV7-6|TRBJ2-5
TGTGCCAGCAGCTTAGATGCGCAGACCCAGTACTTC
CASSLDAQTQYF
>.|.|TRBV7-6|TRBJ2-7
TGTGCCAGCAGCTTGGTGGAGGGGGCTAATTCCTACGAGCAGTACTTC
CASSLVEGANSYEQYF
>.|.|TRBV7-2|TRBJ1-5
TGTGCCAGCAGCTTATTCAGTGGGAGCAATCAGCCCCAGCATTTT
CASSLFSGSNQPQHF
>.|.|TRBV10-3|TRBJ2-1
TGTGCCATCAGTGAGGGTAATGAGCAGTTCTTC
CAISEGNEQFF
>once|.|TRBV7-2|TRBJ1-5
TGTGCCAGCAGCTTAGAAGTAGGGGGGAACAATCAGCCCCAGCATTTT
CASSLEVGGNNQPQHF
>.|TRBD1|TRBV13|TRBJ2-7
TGTGCCAGCAGCTATGCAGGACAGGGGGTCTACGAGCAGTACTTC
CASSYAGQGVYEQYF
>.|.|TRBV9|TRBJ2-1
TGTGCCAGCAGCGTAGGGGGGGCTGAGCAGTTCTTC
CASSVGGAEQFF
>.|.|TRBV5-1|TRBJ1-1
TGCGCCAGCAGCGGATGGAAGGTTGGGGCGAACACTGAAGCTTTCTTT
CASSGWKVGANTEAFF
>.|.|TRBV5-5|TRBJ2-3
TGTGCCAGCAGCTTGGGTCAGGGAAGAGATACGCAGTATTTT
CASSLGQGRDTQYF
>.|.|TRBV2|TRBJ2-7
TGTGCCAGCAGTGAAGTAGGAGGGGGCGATTCCTACGAGCAGTACTTC
CASSEVGGGDSYEQYF
>.|.|TRBV27|TRBJ2-1
TGTGCCAGCAGTTTCCAGGGGACGGCCAATGAGCAGTTCTTC
CASSFQGTANEQFF
>.|.|TRBV5-1|TRBJ1-1
TGCGCCAGCAGACCCTCGAGCGGGAGGAACACTGAAGCTTTCTTT
CASRPSSGRNTEAFF
>once|.|TRBV10-3|TRBJ2-1
TGTGCCATCAGGGACTACGGGGGCCCCTACAATGAGCAGTTCTTC
CAIRDYGGPYNEQFF
>once|TRBD1|TRBV11-1|TRBJ2-7
TGTGCCAGCTCGGAGGACAGGGGACTGGAGCAGTACTTC
CASSEDRGLEQYF
>.|TRBD2|TRBV7-9|TRBJ2-7
TGTGCCAGCAGCTTGGGAGCGGGGGGTAACGAGCAGTACTTC
CASSLGAGGNEQYF
>.|TRBD1|TRBV19|TRBJ1-1
TGTGCCAGTAGACAGGGGACTGAAGCTTTCTTT
CASRQGTEAFF
>.|TRBD1|TRBV4-2|TRBJ1-5
TGTGCCAGCAGCCAAGGGGACAGTTATTATCAGCCCCAGCATTTT
CASSQGDSYYQPQHF
>.|.|TRBV19|TRBJ2-2
TGTGCCACTCGGGGGTCCGGGGAGCTGTTTTTT
CATRGSGELFF
>.|.|TRBV7-9|TRBJ2-3
TGTGCCAGCAGCCTGGGGGGCACAGATACGCAGTATTTT
CASSLGGTDTQYF
>.|.|TRBV6-6|TRBJ2-7
TGTGCCAGCAGCAACGATGACAGTGCCTCTGGCGAGCAGTACTTC
CASSNDDSASGEQYF
>.|.|TRBV18|TRBJ1-1
TGTGCCAGCTCACCATCGTCTGAAGCTTTCTTT
CASSPSSEAFF
>.|TRBD2|TRBV7-8|TRBJ2-1
TGTGCCAGCCTCGGGGGGGGCATAAAACAGTTCTTC
CASLGGGIKQFF
>.|.|TRBV19|TRBJ2-7
TGTGCCAGTAGGGAGGACAGAAGTGGCTACGAGCAGTACTTC
CASREDRSGYEQYF
>.|.|TRBV7-2|TRBJ1-4
TGTGCCAGCAGCTTATGGCCAGGGTCTAATGAAAAACTGTTTTTT
CASSLWPGSNEKLFF
>.|.|TRBV4-3|TRBJ2-5
TGCGCCAGCAGCCAAGGAATAGGGTATTCGGAGACCCAGTACTTC
CASSQGIGYSETQYF
>.|.|TRBV6-6|TRBJ1-5
TGTGCCAGCAGCCATCCCCCCGACAACGCATATCAGCCCCAGCATTTT
CASSHPPDNAYQPQHF
>.|TRBD1|TRBV15|TRBJ2-7
TGTGCCACCAAGACAGGGGGCCGTGGCGAGCAGTACTTC
CATKTGGRGEQYF
>.|.|TRBV5-6|TRBJ2-2
TGTGCCAGCCGAACGGGACGGAGCACCGGGGAGCTGTTTTTT
CASRTGRSTGELFF
>.|.|TRBV9|TRBJ2-1
TGTGCCAGCAGCCCTCCCTCAGGGGACCTCTACAATGAGCAGTTCTTC
CASSPPSGDLYNEQFF